Listed here are 15 T cell receptor beta chains from one sample, sequenced in a study of OX40 agonist ivuxolimab in advanced cancers. Method: immunoSEQ multiplex PCR; TCRdb's copy keeps in-frame clones and lacks some. The sample lists around 56,000 clones; around nine tenths were seen once. The specimen comprised CD4+ or CD8+ T cells sorted from blood, sampled in a trial of the OX40 agonist ivuxolimab. These receptors were taken from an adult with an advanced solid tumor such as melanoma, head and neck, liver or kidney cancer.

This chain links TRBV28 with TRBJ1-1; 7 nucleotides line up with TRBD1. This CDR3 region has 14 residues. CDR1 MDHEN and CDR2 SYDVKM come from the germline V gene. V was pared by 6 bases and J by 3 bases, with 7 bases of the junction left unmatched. CDR3 region: CASRPDRQYTEAFF. The CDR3 DNA is TGTGCCAGCAGACCGGACAGGCAATACACTGAAGCTTTCTTT.

The rearrangement links TRBV19 to TRBJ1-1, with D possibly TRBD1 on 5 matching bases. V was cut by 5 bases and J by 1 base, with 11 bases left in between. Germline-derived CDR1 and CDR2 are LNHDA and SQIVND (reference sequence). CDR3 length: 14 residues. The CDR3: CASSSGTANTEAFF. In DNA form, the CDR3 reads TGTGCCAGTAGTTCCGGGACGGCGAACACTGAAGCTTTCTTT. Complete variable domain (other parts from reference TRBV19 and TRBJ1-1): DGGITQSPKYLFRKEGQNVTLSCEQNLNHDAMYWYRQDPGQGLRLIYYSQIVNDFQKGDIAEGYSVSREKKESFPLTVTSAQKNPTAFYLCASSSGTANTEAFFGQGTRLTVV.

The V and J genes are TRBV4-3 and TRBJ2-3; D unresolved. V lost 1 base to trimming and J lost 2 bases, with 7 bases between them. The CDR3 runs 14 residues. Germline V gene data show CDR1 as LGHNA and CDR2 as YSLEER. The chain's CDR3 is CASSQAGFTDTQYF. CDR3 sequence (DNA): TGCGCCAGCAGCCAAGCCGGGTTCACAGATACGCAGTATTTT.

The chain is built from TRBV5-8 and TRBJ2-7; 7 nucleotides align to TRBD1. Germline CDR1 and CDR2: SGHTS and YDEGEE. V lost 0 bases, J lost 3 bases, and 9 bases stayed unmatched. This CDR3 spans 16 amino acids. The CDR3 nucleotides read TGTGCCAGCAGCTTGGACCCGGGACAGCAATTCTACGAGCAGTACTTC. It translates to CASSLDPGQQFYEQYF.

The CDR3 DNA follows: TGTGCCAGCAGCTTGCAGAATCAGCCCCAGCATTTT. Protein sequence: CASSLQNQPQHF. The chain couples TRBV5-4 to TRBJ1-5; D is ambiguous. The CDR3 covers 12 residues. The germline gives CDR1 SGHNT, CDR2 YYREEE (reference sequence). V gave up 1 base and J gave up 4 bases, with 3 bases separating them.

The V gene is TRBV2, the J gene TRBJ2-3; D is possibly TRBD1 or TRBD2 (5 bases each). Trimming shortened V by 1 base and J by 6 bases, and 11 bases separated the two germline ends. Germline CDR1 reads SNHLY; CDR2 reads FYNNEI. The CDR3 totals 14 residues. Here the CDR3 reads CASSEGLGVDTQYF. CDR3 sequence (DNA): TGTGCCAGCAGTGAAGGCTTGGGGGTCGATACGCAGTATTTT.

The rearrangement joins TRBV27 to TRBJ1-6; a possible D gene is TRBD1 (5 bases). CDR3 length: 15 amino acids. Germline CDR1 is MNHEY and CDR2 is SMNVEV (reference sequence). Trimming removed 1 base from V and 5 bases from J, with 9 bases in between. The CDR3 spells CASSLLRGDNSPLHF. The DNA of the CDR3 is TGTGCCAGCAGTTTATTAAGGGGAGATAATTCACCCCTCCACTTT.

This clone was seen only a few times. This sequence joins TRBV27 and TRBJ2-1; D is undetermined. Germline CDR1 MNHEY, CDR2 SMNVEV (reference sequence). The CDR3 is made up of 11 amino acids. V lost 6 bases to trimming and J lost 4 bases, with 4 bases between them. DNA of the CDR3: TGTGCCAGCAGAAGTTACAATGAGCAGTTCTTC. It is translated as CASRSYNEQFF.

This sequence joins TRBV5-4 and TRBJ1-5; D is possibly TRBD1 (5 bases). Trimming took off 4 bases at V and 7 bases at J, with 18 bases between the two ends. Germline V gives CDR1 SGHNT, CDR2 YYREEE (reference sequence). The CDR3 is 15 amino acids. The DNA of the CDR3 is TGTGCCAGCAGCCCGGGGGTAGGGGTTGAACAGCCCCAGCATTTT. It translates to CASSPGVGVEQPQHF.

This chain connects TRBV4-1 to TRBJ2-7; 9 nucleotides line up with TRBD2. CDR3 length: 15 amino acids. Germline V gene sequence: CDR1 MGHRA, CDR2 YSYEKL. V lost 6 bases to trimming and J lost 4 bases; unmatched junction nucleotides: 10. DNA for the CDR3: TGCGCCAGCAGTCCCTTCGGACTAGCGCAGTACGAGCAGTACTTC. Translated: CASSPFGLAQYEQYF.

This chain links TRBV7-2 with TRBJ1-2; 7 bases are a match to TRBD1. V lost 3 bases to trimming and J lost 4 bases; unmatched junction nucleotides: 8. CDR1 is SGHTA, CDR2 FQGNSA, per germline. CDR3 length equals 15 residues. CDR3 nucleotides: TGTGCCAGCAGCTTGACAGGGTCTAATACCTATGGCTACACCTTC. The encoded protein is CASSLTGSNTYGYTF.

The V call is TRBV9, the J call TRBJ2-5, with 7 bases lining up with TRBD1. V dropped 0 bases and J dropped 4; count of bases not matched to a gene: 6. From germline, CDR1 is SGDLS and CDR2 YYNGEE. The CDR3 has 15 amino acids. CDR3 nucleotide sequence: TGTGCCAGCAGCGTAGGAGTGGCAGGGGGAGAGACCCAGTACTTC. Amino acids: CASSVGVAGGETQYF.

The table lists this clone with a few counts. This chain's CDR3 is CASSYQPDNEQFF. DNA for the CDR3: TGTGCCAGCAGTTACCAGCCGGACAATGAGCAGTTCTTC. The chain has TRBV6-6 and TRBJ2-1; D ambiguous. CDR3 length equals 13 residues. V lost 2 bases, J lost 5 bases, and 7 bases lay in between. Germline V gene lookup returns CDR1 MNHNY and CDR2 SVGAGI (reference sequence).

The V and J genes are TRBV18 and TRBJ2-7; D may be TRBD1 (5 bases). In germline, CDR1 is KGHSH, CDR2 LQKENI. The CDR3 runs to 14 residues. Trimming cost V 4 bases and J 8 bases, with 18 bases left between them. The CDR3 reads CASSLDQTGVQQYF. The CDR3 DNA reads TGTGCCAGCTCACTCGACCAAACAGGAGTCCAGCAGTACTTC.

The chain joins TRBV10-3 to TRBJ1-1; no clear D gene. Trimming shortened V by 11 bases and J by 4 bases, and 14 bases separated the two germline ends. Germline CDR1 is ENHRY and CDR2 is SYGVKD. This CDR3 spans 12 amino acids. The CDR3: CASGVWGTEAFF. CDR3 in DNA: TGTGCCTCGGGAGTCTGGGGCACTGAAGCTTTCTTT.